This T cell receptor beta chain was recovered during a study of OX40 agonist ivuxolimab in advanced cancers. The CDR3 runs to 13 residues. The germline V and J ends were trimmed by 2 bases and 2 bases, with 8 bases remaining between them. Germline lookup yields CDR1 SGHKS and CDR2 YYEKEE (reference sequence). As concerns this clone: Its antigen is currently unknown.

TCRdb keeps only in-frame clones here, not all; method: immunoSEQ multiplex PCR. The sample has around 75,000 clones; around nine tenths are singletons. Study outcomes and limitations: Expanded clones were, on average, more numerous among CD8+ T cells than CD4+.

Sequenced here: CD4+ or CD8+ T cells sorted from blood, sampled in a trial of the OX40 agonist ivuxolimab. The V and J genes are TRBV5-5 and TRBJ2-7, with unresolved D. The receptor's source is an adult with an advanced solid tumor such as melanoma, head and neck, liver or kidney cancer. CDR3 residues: CASSLAGTYEQYF. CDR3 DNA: TGTGCCAGCAGCTTAGCAGGTACCTACGAGCAGTACTTC.